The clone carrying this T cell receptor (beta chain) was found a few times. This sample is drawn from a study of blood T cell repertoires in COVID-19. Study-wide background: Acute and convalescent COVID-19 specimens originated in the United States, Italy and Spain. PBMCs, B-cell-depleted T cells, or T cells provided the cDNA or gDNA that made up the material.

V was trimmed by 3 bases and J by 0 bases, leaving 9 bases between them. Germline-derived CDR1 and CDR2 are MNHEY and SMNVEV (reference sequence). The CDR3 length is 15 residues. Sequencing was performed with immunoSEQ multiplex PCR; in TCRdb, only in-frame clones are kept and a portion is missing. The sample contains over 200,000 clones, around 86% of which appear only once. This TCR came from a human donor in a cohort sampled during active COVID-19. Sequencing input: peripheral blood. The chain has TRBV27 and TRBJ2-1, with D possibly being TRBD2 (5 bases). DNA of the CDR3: TGTGCCAGCAGTTTTCGACTAAGCTCCTACAATGAGCAGTTCTTC. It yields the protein CASSFRLSSYNEQFF.